Listed below are T cell receptor beta chains from one sample, sequenced in a study of T cells in localized non-small cell lung cancer. The data were produced by immunoSEQ multiplex PCR, yet TCRdb's version contains in-frame clones alone and is incomplete. The sample contains about 78,000 clones, 84% of which appear only once. Sequencing used peripheral blood, obtained before any cancer treatment. Receptors were obtained from a man between 40 and 69 years old with stage I lung adenocarcinoma. Each CDR3 is given with its conserved first and last residue. Fields, in order: CDR3 DNA, CDR3 protein, V gene, clone size, D gene, J gene. A D gene is named only where the DNA matches it firmly. Part of the rows lack a size; the others show once, few, many or a class for expanded clones.

cdr3_nt: TGCGCCAGCAGCCAAGCGGCGGGACTTAGGGATGGACTGTTTTTT
cdr3_aa: CASSQAAGLRDGLFF
v_call: TRBV4-3
clone_size: .
d_call: .
j_call: TRBJ1-4

cdr3_nt: TGTGCCAGCAGTAGAATCGAGCAGGGCGGGGATGAGCAGTTCTTC
cdr3_aa: CASSRIEQGGDEQFF
v_call: TRBV27
clone_size: .
d_call: .
j_call: TRBJ2-1

cdr3_nt: TGTGCCAGCAAAGTCGGGACAGGGAGGGGCGAGCAGTACTTC
cdr3_aa: CASKVGTGRGEQYF
v_call: TRBV6-5
clone_size: .
d_call: TRBD1
j_call: TRBJ2-7

cdr3_nt: TGTGCCAGCAGCCCCGGCACCCGCCCTGGAAACACCATATATTTT
cdr3_aa: CASSPGTRPGNTIYF
v_call: TRBV7-2
clone_size: .
d_call: .
j_call: TRBJ1-3

cdr3_nt: TGTGCCTGGAGCAACCCCTTGGAAGCGCAGTACTTC
cdr3_aa: CAWSNPLEAQYF
v_call: TRBV30
clone_size: .
d_call: .
j_call: TRBJ2-7

cdr3_nt: TGTGCCAGCAGCATCGCCGGGACAGGGCATGAAAAACTGTTTTTT
cdr3_aa: CASSIAGTGHEKLFF
v_call: TRBV9
clone_size: .
d_call: TRBD1
j_call: TRBJ1-4

cdr3_nt: TGTGCCAGCAGCTTAGACGGGGGGGCGGGCTCCTACAATGAGCAGTTCTTC
cdr3_aa: CASSLDGGAGSYNEQFF
v_call: TRBV7-6
clone_size: .
d_call: TRBD2
j_call: TRBJ2-1

cdr3_nt: TGCGCCAGCAGCTTGGCCTTAGCGGGGAGCTCCTACAATGAGCAGTTCTTC
cdr3_aa: CASSLALAGSSYNEQFF
v_call: TRBV5-1
clone_size: .
d_call: TRBD2
j_call: TRBJ2-1

cdr3_nt: TGTGCCACCAGCGGGTACACAGGGGGCCTCTATCAGCCCCAGCATTTT
cdr3_aa: CATSGYTGGLYQPQHF
v_call: TRBV15
clone_size: .
d_call: TRBD1
j_call: TRBJ1-5

cdr3_nt: TGTGCCAGTACCCCCACAGGGCCTAGGTATGGCTACACCTTC
cdr3_aa: CASTPTGPRYGYTF
v_call: TRBV19
clone_size: .
d_call: .
j_call: TRBJ1-2

cdr3_nt: TGTGCCAGCAGTGGGGACTTCTACGAGCAGTACTTC
cdr3_aa: CASSGDFYEQYF
v_call: TRBV2
clone_size: .
d_call: .
j_call: TRBJ2-7

cdr3_nt: TGTGCCAGCACCTCGACAGGGGGTATGAACACTGAAGCTTTCTTT
cdr3_aa: CASTSTGGMNTEAFF
v_call: TRBV28
clone_size: few
d_call: TRBD1
j_call: TRBJ1-1

cdr3_nt: TGTGCCTGGAGTGTACAGCTAGCGGTGAACACCGGGGAGCTGTTTTTT
cdr3_aa: CAWSVQLAVNTGELFF
v_call: TRBV30
clone_size: .
d_call: TRBD2
j_call: TRBJ2-2

cdr3_nt: TGCGCCAGCAGCTTGGACAGCACAGATACGCAGTATTTT
cdr3_aa: CASSLDSTDTQYF
v_call: TRBV5-1
clone_size: .
d_call: .
j_call: TRBJ2-3

cdr3_nt: TGTGCCAGCTCACCAATGGGAATCGAGCAGTACTTC
cdr3_aa: CASSPMGIEQYF
v_call: TRBV18
clone_size: once
d_call: .
j_call: TRBJ2-7

cdr3_nt: TGCGCCAGCAGTCAGACCCCTAGCGGGCCTAGCACAGATACGCAGTATTTT
cdr3_aa: CASSQTPSGPSTDTQYF
v_call: TRBV5-1
clone_size: once
d_call: TRBD2
j_call: TRBJ2-3

cdr3_nt: TGTGCCAGCAGTCCCTGGACAGGCAATCAGCCCCAGCATTTT
cdr3_aa: CASSPWTGNQPQHF
v_call: TRBV27
clone_size: .
d_call: .
j_call: TRBJ1-5

cdr3_nt: TGTGCCAGCAGCCAGTATGGGGGGAACACTGAAGCTTTCTTT
cdr3_aa: CASSQYGGNTEAFF
v_call: TRBV14
clone_size: .
d_call: .
j_call: TRBJ1-1

cdr3_nt: TGCGCCAGCAGCCAAGATGGCACCACTATCTATGAGCAGTTCTTC
cdr3_aa: CASSQDGTTIYEQFF
v_call: TRBV4-1
clone_size: few
d_call: .
j_call: TRBJ2-1

cdr3_nt: TGTGCCAGCAGGAGAGGGACAGCCACCTACGAGCAGTACTTC
cdr3_aa: CASRRGTATYEQYF
v_call: TRBV27
clone_size: .
d_call: TRBD1
j_call: TRBJ2-7

cdr3_nt: TGTGCCAGTAGTATAATAGAGCCCGGGGACGGCCAAGAGACCCAGTACTTC
cdr3_aa: CASSIIEPGDGQETQYF
v_call: TRBV19
clone_size: .
d_call: .
j_call: TRBJ2-5

cdr3_nt: TGTGCCAGCAGTCTACAGATAACGAACACCGGGGAGCTGTTTTTT
cdr3_aa: CASSLQITNTGELFF
v_call: TRBV6-5
clone_size: .
d_call: .
j_call: TRBJ2-2

cdr3_nt: TGTGCCAGTAGTATGCTAGGGCAGATGAACACTGAAGCTTTCTTT
cdr3_aa: CASSMLGQMNTEAFF
v_call: TRBV19
clone_size: .
d_call: .
j_call: TRBJ1-1

cdr3_nt: TGTGCCAGCAGCCGGGACAGGGGGCTGCCAGGTACGCAGTATTTT
cdr3_aa: CASSRDRGLPGTQYF
v_call: TRBV14
clone_size: .
d_call: TRBD1
j_call: TRBJ2-3

cdr3_nt: TGTGCCAGTAGTATCGCGGGAGTGGGCGGTGAGCAGTTCTTC
cdr3_aa: CASSIAGVGGEQFF
v_call: TRBV19
clone_size: .
d_call: TRBD2
j_call: TRBJ2-1

cdr3_nt: TGCGCCAGCAGCCAAGGCGTGGGAATGAACACCGGGGAGCTGTTTTTT
cdr3_aa: CASSQGVGMNTGELFF
v_call: TRBV4-3
clone_size: few
d_call: .
j_call: TRBJ2-2

cdr3_nt: TGTGCCAGCAGTTACTCGGCCCAGGGGGCCACAGATACGCAGTATTTT
cdr3_aa: CASSYSAQGATDTQYF
v_call: TRBV6-6
clone_size: .
d_call: TRBD1
j_call: TRBJ2-3

cdr3_nt: TGTGCCAGCAGTTTCCAGTGGAGGGATACGCAGTATTTT
cdr3_aa: CASSFQWRDTQYF
v_call: TRBV28
clone_size: .
d_call: .
j_call: TRBJ2-3

cdr3_nt: TGCGCCAGCAGCCAAGCGTTGCAGGGGCCAGGGGAGACCCAGTACTTC
cdr3_aa: CASSQALQGPGETQYF
v_call: TRBV4-1
clone_size: .
d_call: .
j_call: TRBJ2-5

cdr3_nt: TGTGCCAGCACTTCACGGACAGGGGATCAAGAGACCCAGTACTTC
cdr3_aa: CASTSRTGDQETQYF
v_call: TRBV5-4
clone_size: .
d_call: TRBD1
j_call: TRBJ2-5

cdr3_nt: TGTGCCAGCAGTGAGGGGATCCAGGGGTCAAAACTGTTTTTT
cdr3_aa: CASSEGIQGSKLFF
v_call: TRBV2
clone_size: .
d_call: .
j_call: TRBJ1-4

cdr3_nt: TGTGCCAGCAGTTTATGGAGGGAGGTTGGTGAAGCTTTCTTT
cdr3_aa: CASSLWREVGEAFF
v_call: TRBV28
clone_size: .
d_call: .
j_call: TRBJ1-1

cdr3_nt: TGTGCCAGCAGCCAAGACCCAGGAAACTATGGCTACACCTTC
cdr3_aa: CASSQDPGNYGYTF
v_call: TRBV14
clone_size: .
d_call: .
j_call: TRBJ1-2

cdr3_nt: TGCGCCAGCAGCTTGTCAATATCAGCGGGGGCGGGGAATGAGCAGTTCTTC
cdr3_aa: CASSLSISAGAGNEQFF
v_call: TRBV5-1
clone_size: .
d_call: TRBD2
j_call: TRBJ2-1

cdr3_nt: TGTGCCAGCAGTCGGGGACAGGGATTATACGGCTACACCTTC
cdr3_aa: CASSRGQGLYGYTF
v_call: TRBV6-5
clone_size: .
d_call: TRBD1
j_call: TRBJ1-2

cdr3_nt: TGTGCCTGGAGTGTAGGTAGGGATCAACCCCAGCATTTT
cdr3_aa: CAWSVGRDQPQHF
v_call: TRBV30
clone_size: .
d_call: .
j_call: TRBJ1-5

cdr3_nt: TGTGCCATCAGTGAGTCTAGCGGGTACAGCACAGATACGCAGTATTTT
cdr3_aa: CAISESSGYSTDTQYF
v_call: TRBV10-3
clone_size: once
d_call: TRBD2
j_call: TRBJ2-3

cdr3_nt: TGTGCCAGCAGCCCACAGGGGGCGAGCACTGAAGCTTTCTTT
cdr3_aa: CASSPQGASTEAFF
v_call: TRBV7-2
clone_size: .
d_call: TRBD1
j_call: TRBJ1-1

cdr3_nt: TGTGCCAGCAGTGGGCAGGTATTCACAGATACGCAGTATTTT
cdr3_aa: CASSGQVFTDTQYF
v_call: TRBV2
clone_size: .
d_call: .
j_call: TRBJ2-3

cdr3_nt: TGTGCCAGTAACCTTCCAGGCTCTGGGGCCAACGTCCTGACTTTC
cdr3_aa: CASNLPGSGANVLTF
v_call: TRBV19
clone_size: .
d_call: .
j_call: TRBJ2-6

cdr3_nt: TGTGCCAGCAGCCAAGAAGCGGGGCAGGGGTGGGGAGCTTTCTTT
cdr3_aa: CASSQEAGQGWGAFF
v_call: TRBV4-2
clone_size: .
d_call: .
j_call: TRBJ1-1

cdr3_nt: TGTGCCAGCAGTGTTCGCCTTACCGAAAACATTCAGTACTTC
cdr3_aa: CASSVRLTENIQYF
v_call: TRBV2
clone_size: .
d_call: .
j_call: TRBJ2-4

cdr3_nt: TGTGCCAGCGCGAGGGGTTCTCGGCAGCCCCAGCATTTT
cdr3_aa: CASARGSRQPQHF
v_call: TRBV7-2
clone_size: .
d_call: .
j_call: TRBJ1-5

cdr3_nt: TGCGCCAGCAGTGAGCTCAGGGGCGGGAACGCTGAAGCTTTCTTT
cdr3_aa: CASSELRGGNAEAFF
v_call: TRBV10-1
clone_size: .
d_call: .
j_call: TRBJ1-1

cdr3_nt: TGTGCCAGCACCTTGGGGGGGCGGGATAGGGAGCAGTACTTC
cdr3_aa: CASTLGGRDREQYF
v_call: TRBV28
clone_size: .
d_call: .
j_call: TRBJ2-7

cdr3_nt: TGTGCCAGCAGTCCGCCCCGACTAGCGGGAGCCGGGGAGCTGTTTTTT
cdr3_aa: CASSPPRLAGAGELFF
v_call: TRBV27
clone_size: .
d_call: TRBD2
j_call: TRBJ2-2

cdr3_nt: TGTGCCACCAGCAGACGCGGGACAACCAGCCGAGAGACCCAGTACTTC
cdr3_aa: CATSRRGTTSRETQYF
v_call: TRBV15
clone_size: .
d_call: .
j_call: TRBJ2-5

cdr3_nt: TGTGCCAGTAGTACTTTAGCGACGGGTGTCAACACTGAAGCTTTCTTT
cdr3_aa: CASSTLATGVNTEAFF
v_call: TRBV19
clone_size: few
d_call: .
j_call: TRBJ1-1

cdr3_nt: TGTGCCAGTAGTATACCCGAAGCGGGGGGCCCCCACAATGAGCAGTTCTTC
cdr3_aa: CASSIPEAGGPHNEQFF
v_call: TRBV19
clone_size: .
d_call: TRBD2
j_call: TRBJ2-1

cdr3_nt: TGTGCCAGCAGGTCCAAAGGAGGGACCTACGAGCAGTACTTC
cdr3_aa: CASRSKGGTYEQYF
v_call: TRBV6-5
clone_size: .
d_call: .
j_call: TRBJ2-7

cdr3_nt: TGTGCCTGGAGTGTACCGGGGGAGAAAGCTTTCTTT
cdr3_aa: CAWSVPGEKAFF
v_call: TRBV30
clone_size: .
d_call: .
j_call: TRBJ1-1

cdr3_nt: TGTGCCAGCAGCGCAGGGGACTCACTATACGAGCAGTACTTC
cdr3_aa: CASSAGDSLYEQYF
v_call: TRBV11-2
clone_size: .
d_call: .
j_call: TRBJ2-7

cdr3_nt: TGTGCCTACCGAGGGGCCGGAGGTGAAAAACTGTTTTTT
cdr3_aa: CAYRGAGGEKLFF
v_call: TRBV30
clone_size: .
d_call: .
j_call: TRBJ1-4

cdr3_nt: TGTGCCAGCAGCCGAGACACGGTCTATGGCTACACCTTC
cdr3_aa: CASSRDTVYGYTF
v_call: TRBV5-6
clone_size: .
d_call: .
j_call: TRBJ1-2

cdr3_nt: TGTGCCAGCAGTTCAGGACAGGGACAAGGGACCGGGGAGCTGTTTTTT
cdr3_aa: CASSSGQGQGTGELFF
v_call: TRBV7-2
clone_size: few
d_call: TRBD1
j_call: TRBJ2-2

cdr3_nt: TGTGCCACCAGCAGAAATACTGACGTGGAGACCCAGTACTTC
cdr3_aa: CATSRNTDVETQYF
v_call: TRBV15
clone_size: .
d_call: .
j_call: TRBJ2-5

cdr3_nt: TGTGCCAGCAGCGTGGGCCTCATTGAAGACGAGCAGTACTTC
cdr3_aa: CASSVGLIEDEQYF
v_call: TRBV9
clone_size: .
d_call: .
j_call: TRBJ2-7

cdr3_nt: TGTGCCAGCAGCCTCGGACGTTCTACCTACGAGCAGTACTTC
cdr3_aa: CASSLGRSTYEQYF
v_call: TRBV6-6
clone_size: .
d_call: .
j_call: TRBJ2-7

cdr3_nt: TGTGCCAGCAAGGGCAGGGGGCGAGAAAACACTGAAGCTTTCTTT
cdr3_aa: CASKGRGRENTEAFF
v_call: TRBV10-3
clone_size: once
d_call: TRBD1
j_call: TRBJ1-1